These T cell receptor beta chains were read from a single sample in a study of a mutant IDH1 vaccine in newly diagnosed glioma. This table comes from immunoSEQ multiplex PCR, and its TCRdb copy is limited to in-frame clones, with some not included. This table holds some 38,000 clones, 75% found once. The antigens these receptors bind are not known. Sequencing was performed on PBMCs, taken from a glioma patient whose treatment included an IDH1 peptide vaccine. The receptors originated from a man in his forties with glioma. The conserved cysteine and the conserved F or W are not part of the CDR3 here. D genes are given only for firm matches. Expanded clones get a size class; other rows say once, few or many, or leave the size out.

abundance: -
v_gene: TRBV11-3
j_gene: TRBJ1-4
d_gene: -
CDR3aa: ASSPQVAAEKLF

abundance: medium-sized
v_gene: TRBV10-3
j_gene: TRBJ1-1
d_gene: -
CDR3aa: AISESVNTEAF

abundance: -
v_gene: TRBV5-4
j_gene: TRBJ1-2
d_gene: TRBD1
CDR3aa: ASSPLWDSANGYT

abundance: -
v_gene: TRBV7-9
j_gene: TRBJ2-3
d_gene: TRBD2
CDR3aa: ASSLSGRPTDTQY

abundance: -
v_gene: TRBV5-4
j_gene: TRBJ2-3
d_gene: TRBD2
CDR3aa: ASSIGTSGSPTQY

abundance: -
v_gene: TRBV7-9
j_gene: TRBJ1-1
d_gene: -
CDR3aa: ASSASGGTEAF

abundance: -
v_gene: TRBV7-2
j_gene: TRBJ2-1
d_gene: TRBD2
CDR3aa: ASRAGLGHNEQF

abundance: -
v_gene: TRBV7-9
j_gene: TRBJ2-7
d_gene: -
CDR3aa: ASSFHHEQY

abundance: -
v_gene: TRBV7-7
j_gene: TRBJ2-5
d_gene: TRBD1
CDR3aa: ASSLGTGGETQY

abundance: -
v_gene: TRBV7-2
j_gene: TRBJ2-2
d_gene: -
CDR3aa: ASSLRVTGREWLF

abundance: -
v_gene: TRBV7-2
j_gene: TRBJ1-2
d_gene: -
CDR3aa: ASSPTQGDNYGYT

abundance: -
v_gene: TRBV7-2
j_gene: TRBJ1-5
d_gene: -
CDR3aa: ASSFGRNQPQH

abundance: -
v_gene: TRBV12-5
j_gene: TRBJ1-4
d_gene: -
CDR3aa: ASGSTDGERLF

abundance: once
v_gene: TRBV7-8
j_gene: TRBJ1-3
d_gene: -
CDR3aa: ASSPVGGDGVTIY

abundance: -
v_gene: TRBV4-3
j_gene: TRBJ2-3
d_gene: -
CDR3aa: ASSQEEGGVGDTQY

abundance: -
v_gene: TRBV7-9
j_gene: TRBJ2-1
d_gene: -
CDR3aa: ASSSRGGLDNEQF

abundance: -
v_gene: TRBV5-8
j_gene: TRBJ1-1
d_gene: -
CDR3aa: ASSPILGGDADTEAF

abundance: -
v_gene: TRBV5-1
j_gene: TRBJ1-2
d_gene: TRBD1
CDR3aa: ASSGTGLYGYT

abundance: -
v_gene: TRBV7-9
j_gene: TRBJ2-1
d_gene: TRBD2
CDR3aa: ASSLGSSGPIPNEQF

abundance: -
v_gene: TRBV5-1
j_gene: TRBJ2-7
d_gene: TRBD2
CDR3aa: ASSLVSPSRGRPFYEQY

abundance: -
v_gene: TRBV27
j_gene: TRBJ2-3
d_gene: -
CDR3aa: ASSSQAGIGTDTQY

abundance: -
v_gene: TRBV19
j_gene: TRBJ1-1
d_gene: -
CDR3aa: ASTAQGLGAEAF

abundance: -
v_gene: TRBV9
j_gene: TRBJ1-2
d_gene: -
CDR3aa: ASSLGSPGLNYGYT

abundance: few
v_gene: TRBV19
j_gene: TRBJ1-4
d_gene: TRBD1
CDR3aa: ASSIPGQRNEKLF

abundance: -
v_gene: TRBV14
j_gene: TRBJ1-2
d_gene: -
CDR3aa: ASSLPLSYGYT

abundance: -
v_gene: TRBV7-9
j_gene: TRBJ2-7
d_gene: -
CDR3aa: ASGLSDEQY

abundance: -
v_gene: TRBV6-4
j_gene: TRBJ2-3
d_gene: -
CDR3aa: ASSEGQGATDTQY

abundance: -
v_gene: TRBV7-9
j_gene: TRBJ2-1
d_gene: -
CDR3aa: ASSPRTAPTDEQF

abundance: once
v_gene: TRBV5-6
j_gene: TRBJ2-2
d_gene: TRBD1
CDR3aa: ASIFGQGAITGELF

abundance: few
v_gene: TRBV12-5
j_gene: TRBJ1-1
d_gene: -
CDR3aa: ATSEKSTEAF

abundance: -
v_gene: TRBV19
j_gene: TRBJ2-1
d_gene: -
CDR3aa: ASTPGASYNEQF

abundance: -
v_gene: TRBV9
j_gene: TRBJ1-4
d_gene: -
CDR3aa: ASSGGSGEKLF

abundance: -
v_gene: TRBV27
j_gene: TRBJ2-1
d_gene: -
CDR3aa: ASSSANNEQF

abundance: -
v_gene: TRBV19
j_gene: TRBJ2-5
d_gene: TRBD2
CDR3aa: ASSMGTSGRAETQY

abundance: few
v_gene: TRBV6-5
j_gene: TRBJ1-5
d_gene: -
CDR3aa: ASNRENQPQH

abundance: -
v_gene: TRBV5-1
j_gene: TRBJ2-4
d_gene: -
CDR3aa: ASSLDLGELAKNIQY

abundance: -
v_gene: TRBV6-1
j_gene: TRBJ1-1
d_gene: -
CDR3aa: ASKYRNTEAF

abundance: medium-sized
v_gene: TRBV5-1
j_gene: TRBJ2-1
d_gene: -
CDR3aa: ASSLEGRQNEQF

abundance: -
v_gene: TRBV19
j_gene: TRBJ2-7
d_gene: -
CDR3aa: ATQGVNYEQY

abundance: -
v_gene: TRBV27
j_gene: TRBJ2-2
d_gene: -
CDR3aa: ASSLYRNTGELF

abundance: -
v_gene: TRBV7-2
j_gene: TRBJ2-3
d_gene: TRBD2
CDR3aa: ASSLAVSAGGPTDTQY

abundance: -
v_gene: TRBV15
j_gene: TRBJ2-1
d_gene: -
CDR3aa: ATSRDGGAYNEQF

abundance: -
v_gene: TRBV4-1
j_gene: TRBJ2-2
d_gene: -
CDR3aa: ASSQATADTGELF

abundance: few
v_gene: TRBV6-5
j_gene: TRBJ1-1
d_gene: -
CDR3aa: ASSSSTEAF